This T cell receptor (beta chain) was profiled in a study of siplizumab effects on memory and regulatory T cells. Study-wide findings and caveats: Roughly 75-96% of proliferating CD4+ or CD8+ clones defied assignment to a naive or memory phenotype. Siplizumab caused a significant drop in alloreactive sequences traceable to unstimulated CD4+ memory cells.

The assay covered some 98,000 TCR templates per sample. Only in-frame clones appear in the TCRdb table, and some are missing; sequencing was by immunoSEQ multiplex PCR. Of about 82,000 clones listed, approximately 86% are singletons. In the case of this clone: Its antigen is not known.

Between the trimmed V and J ends, which lost 1 base and 7 bases, there was a span of 17 bases. Germline CDR1 is SEHNR and CDR2 is FQNEAQ (reference sequence). This CDR3 contains 16 residues. The rearrangement uses TRBV7-9 and TRBJ1-5; D is ambiguous. This receptor was taken from a human donor in good health. Sequencing was performed on Tregs sorted from blood. The CDR3 DNA sequence: TGTGCCAGCAGCTTAGGGTCGGTCGATTCCCGACAGCCCCAGCATTTT. Residues: CASSLGSVDSRQPQHF.